The rows below give T cell receptor beta chains drawn from one sample of a study of PD-1 and CTLA-4 blockade in melanoma. Profiled with immunoSEQ multiplex PCR; TCRdb holds only in-frame clones, not every one. The table shows over 25,000 clones, with approximately 91% occurring only once. The input for sequencing was CD8+ T cells from peripheral blood, taken before anti-PD-1 treatment. The receptors come from a human donor with melanoma. Each CDR3 is given with its conserved first and last residue. The D gene is left open where the match is weak. Clone size is shown for a subset of rows, as once, few, many or a class of expanded clone.

NA	NA	TRBV30	TRBJ1-1	CAWSADEGYGEAFF	TGTGCCTGGAGTGCCGACGAGGGGTATGGAGAAGCTTTCTTT
TRBD2	NA	TRBV7-8	TRBJ2-3	CASSLVRDYRTDTQYF	TGTGCCAGCAGCTTAGTTCGGGACTATCGCACAGATACGCAGTATTTT
TRBD1	NA	TRBV2	TRBJ1-1	CAGEGQDTEAFF	TGTGCTGGGGAGGGACAGGACACTGAAGCTTTCTTT
TRBD1	NA	TRBV19	TRBJ2-1	CASSTWRQGFFDEQFF	TGTGCCAGTAGTACCTGGAGACAGGGCTTTTTCGATGAGCAGTTCTTC
NA	NA	TRBV27	TRBJ2-2	CASSLSVSSTGELFF	TGTGCCAGCAGTTTATCCGTGAGCAGCACCGGGGAGCTGTTTTTT
NA	NA	TRBV23-1	TRBJ1-1	CAINPPEGPSREAFF	TGCGCCATCAACCCTCCCGAGGGGCCCTCGCGTGAAGCTTTCTTT
NA	NA	TRBV6-5	TRBJ2-1	CASGGPGSYNEQFF	TGTGCCAGTGGGGGGCCCGGCTCCTACAATGAGCAGTTCTTC
NA	NA	TRBV11-1	TRBJ2-2	CASSPDQKRTGELFF	TGTGCCAGCAGCCCTGATCAAAAGCGGACCGGGGAGCTGTTTTTT
NA	NA	TRBV6-5	TRBJ1-5	CASTLTQSNQPQHF	TGTGCCAGCACCCTTACCCAAAGCAATCAGCCCCAGCATTTT
TRBD1	NA	TRBV28	TRBJ1-4	CASSRDSNNEKLFF	TGTGCCAGCAGCAGGGACAGCAATAATGAAAAACTGTTTTTT
TRBD1	NA	TRBV7-9	TRBJ1-1	CASSLARGGTGDAAFF	TGTGCCAGCAGCTTAGCGAGAGGAGGGACAGGGGATGCAGCTTTCTTT
NA	NA	TRBV19	TRBJ2-1	CASSETNEQFF	TGTGCCAGTAGTGAAACTAATGAGCAGTTCTTC
NA	once	TRBV28	TRBJ2-7	CASSPAFYEQYF	TGTGCCAGCAGCCCGGCATTCTACGAGCAGTACTTC
TRBD2	NA	TRBV7-9	TRBJ2-1	CASSTALSGRSEQFF	TGTGCCAGCAGCACAGCGCTTAGCGGGAGAAGTGAGCAGTTCTTC
NA	NA	TRBV28	TRBJ1-5	CASSLFKGGNQPQHF	TGTGCCAGCAGTTTATTTAAGGGCGGCAATCAGCCCCAGCATTTT
NA	NA	TRBV6-5	TRBJ1-1	CASSYLQNTEAFF	TGTGCCAGCAGTTACCTGCAGAACACTGAAGCTTTCTTT
TRBD2	once	TRBV4-2	TRBJ2-2	CASSPGTGLALNTGELFF	TGTGCCAGCAGCCCGGGGACGGGACTAGCTCTAAACACCGGGGAGCTGTTTTTT
TRBD1	NA	TRBV4-1	TRBJ2-3	CASSQPQGAEDTQYF	TGCGCCAGCAGCCAACCACAGGGGGCAGAAGATACGCAGTATTTT
NA	NA	TRBV28	TRBJ2-7	CASSSTVSYEQYF	TGTGCCAGCAGTTCAACAGTCTCCTACGAGCAGTACTTC